This T cell receptor (beta chain) was captured by sequencing in a study of molecular identifiers for immune sequencing clone quantification (dated by TCRdb to the late 2010s). General notes on the study: In a replicate experiment, RNA from roughly 20,000 or 100,000 naive CD8 T cells was split into five aliquots, four of which were sequenced. This methods study benchmarked molecular-identifier clustering-based TCR repertoire sequencing (MIDCIRS) and TCR RNA copy counting, using CD8 T cells to do so. What the work shows at the level of the full study, not this receptor alone: When barcode sub-clustering was left out, chimeric consensus sequences inflated TCR diversity, with chimeras reaching as high as 47%. Highly expanded clone sizes could be underestimated if identical TCR molecules share a barcode. Clones above 20 RNA copies held over 97% of molecules in CMV-specific effector cells but under 1% in naive cells. Even against a background of about a million naive CD8 T cells, spiked-in Jurkat TCR RNA amounting to a single cell's worth was reported to be detectable. Modeling indicated about three TCR RNA copies recovered per cell, compared with 9.5 to 10 by digital PCR, which implies a capture efficiency of around 30%. Spiked-in Jurkat TCR RNA (about ten copies' worth), which is not part of the donor repertoire, was contained in the naive libraries.

The germline V gene gives CDR1 as SGHVS and CDR2 as FNYEAQ. The junction shows trimming of 3 bases on V and 8 bases on J, plus 11 bases between the germline ends. The CDR3 has 14 amino acids, counting the end cysteine and phenylalanine. The kept DNA is CDR3 alone, 42 bases in frame from the first base. Libraries of naive CD8 T cells were built from anywhere between about 18,000 and 1,000,000 sorted cells, with 10%, 30% or 50% of the purified RNA used. Naive CD8 T cells, defined as CD8+CD4-CCR7+CD45RA+, were FACS-sorted into RLT Plus buffer on a BD FACSAria II. Detection sensitivity was tested by spiking Jurkat RNA equal to approximately 9 TCR copies' worth into samples containing roughly 19,000-1,000,000 naive CD8 T cells. CD8 T cells were enriched with RosetteSep CD8+ T Cell Enrichment Cocktail and Ficoll-Paque, followed by ACK red cell lysis. This clonotype showed up just a few times. Its binding antigen is unknown. No quality values exist for individual bases; no much larger clone is one base distant.

Library generation was performed with PCR. The sequencer listed for this sample is NextSeq 500. Bulk TCR libraries were prepared as previously described, using TCR primers listed in Table S5. Purification of total RNA was performed with the Qiagen AllPrep DNA/RNA kit. Before any analysis, reads coming from multiple sequencing runs of the same library were combined into one pool. As for how the authors treated the data: Reads were retained only if an exact TCR constant sequence was present, and the retained reads were trimmed to 150 nt and grouped according to their 12-nt molecular barcodes. Reads inside each barcode group were sub-clustered using a 15% Levenshtein threshold, and a quality-weighted consensus sequence was constructed for each RNA molecule. Non-functional sequences were excluded, and lower-count sequences lying one edit away from another sequence were also excluded. Barcode sub-clusters with fewer than 20% of the maximum read count were removed, based on fitting two negative binomial distributions. The public sequencing data were trimmed at Q25 with fastp and processed into clonotypes with MiXCR by TCRdb, which kept only in-frame beta chains. For every CDR3 protein sequence, its rows merge into one entry that carries the most common genes and DNA. TCRdb's processing, not the study's, gives the V and J calls here. This sample gives about 630,000 distinct CDR3 sequences in total; over 25% of them show up just once. The ten largest clones take up about 0.84% of the sample.

The origin of this receptor is a human donor in good health. Some libraries in this study had Jurkat cell RNA spiked in. Material for sequencing was naive CD8+ T cells from blood, with Jurkat cell RNA spiked in. The cell subset or site label of this sample denotes: FACS-sorted CD8+CD4-CCR7+CD45RA+ naive T cells. Recombination joined TRBV7-6 with TRBJ1-6, and TRBD1 may be the D gene, going by 5 matching bases. CDR3 sequence: CASSFTSGDSPLHF. Read as DNA, the sequence is TGTGCCAGCAGCTTCACATCGGGGGATTCACCCCTCCACTTT.